This T cell receptor (beta chain) was identified in a study of OX40 agonist ivuxolimab in advanced cancers. Study-level points and caveats: With doses of 0.1-3.0 mg/kg, partial responders showed among the lowest clonal expansion. Clonal expansion from baseline to week 6 occurred in both CD4+ and CD8+ T cells. Some nonresponders also had low normalized T-cell clonal expansion.

The CDR3 spans 20 residues. The V gene lost 0 bases and the J gene lost 1 base, with 24 bases spanning the gap. Germline loops: CDR1 LGHNA, CDR2 YNFKEQ. About this clone: What it binds is not known.

A history of autoimmune disease or systemic immunosuppression excluded patients. TCRdb's copy holds only in-frame clones and misses some; the assay was immunoSEQ multiplex PCR. There are tens of thousands of clones in the sample; around 78% occur only once, and about 20% lies in the top ten. The sequence was collected from an adult with an advanced solid tumor such as melanoma, head and neck, liver or kidney cancer. The material was CD4+ or CD8+ T cells sorted from blood, obtained in a trial of the OX40 agonist ivuxolimab. The chain employs TRBV4-2 and TRBJ1-1, with D possibly TRBD1 on 6 matching bases. The CDR3 bases are TGTGCCAGCAGCCAAGAGGAGACTATACCTGGGGGGCTGGGGAACACTGAAGCTTTCTTT. This translates into CASSQEETIPGGLGNTEAFF.